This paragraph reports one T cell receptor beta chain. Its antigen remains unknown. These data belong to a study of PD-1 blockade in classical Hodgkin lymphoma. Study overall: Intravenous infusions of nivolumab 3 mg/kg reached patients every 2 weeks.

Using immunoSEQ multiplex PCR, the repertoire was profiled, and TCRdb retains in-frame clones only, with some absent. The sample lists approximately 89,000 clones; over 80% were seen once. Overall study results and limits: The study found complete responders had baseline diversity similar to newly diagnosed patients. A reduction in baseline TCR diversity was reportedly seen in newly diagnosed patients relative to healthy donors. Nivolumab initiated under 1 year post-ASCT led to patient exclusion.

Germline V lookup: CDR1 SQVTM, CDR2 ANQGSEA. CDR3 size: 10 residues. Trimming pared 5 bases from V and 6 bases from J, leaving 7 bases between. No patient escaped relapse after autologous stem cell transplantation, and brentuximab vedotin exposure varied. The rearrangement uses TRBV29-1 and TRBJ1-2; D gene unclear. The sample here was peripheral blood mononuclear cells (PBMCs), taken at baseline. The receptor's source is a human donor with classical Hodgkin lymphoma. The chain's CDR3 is CSVYLDGYTF. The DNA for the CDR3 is TGCAGCGTTTACTTGGATGGCTACACCTTC. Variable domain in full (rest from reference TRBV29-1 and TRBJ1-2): SAVISQKPSRDICQRGTSLTIQCQVDSQVTMMFWYRQQPGQSLTLIATANQGSEATYESGFVIDKFPISRPNLTFSTLTVSNMSPEDSSIYLCSVYLDGYTFGSGTRLTVV.